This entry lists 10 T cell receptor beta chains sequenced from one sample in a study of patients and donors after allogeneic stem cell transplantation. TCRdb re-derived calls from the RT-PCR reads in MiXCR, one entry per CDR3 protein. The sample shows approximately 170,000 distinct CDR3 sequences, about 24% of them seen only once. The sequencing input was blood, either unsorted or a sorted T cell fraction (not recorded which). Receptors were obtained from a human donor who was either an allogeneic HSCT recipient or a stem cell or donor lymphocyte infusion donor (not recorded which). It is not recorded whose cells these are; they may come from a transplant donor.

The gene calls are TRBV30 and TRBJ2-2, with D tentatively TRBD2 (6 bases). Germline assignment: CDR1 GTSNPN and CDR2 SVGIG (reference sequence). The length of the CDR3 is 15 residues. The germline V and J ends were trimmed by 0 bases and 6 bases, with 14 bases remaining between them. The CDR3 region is CAWSVLSGEAGELFF. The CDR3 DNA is TGTGCCTGGAGTGTACTATCGGGGGAAGCCGGGGAGCTGTTTTTT.

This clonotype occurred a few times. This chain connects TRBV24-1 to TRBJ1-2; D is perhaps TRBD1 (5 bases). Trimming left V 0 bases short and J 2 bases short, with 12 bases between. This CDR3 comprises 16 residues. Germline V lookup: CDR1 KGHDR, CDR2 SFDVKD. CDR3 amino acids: CATSDLLGTENYGYTF. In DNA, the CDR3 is TGTGCCACCAGTGATTTGCTAGGGACGGAGAACTATGGCTACACCTTC.

In DNA form, the CDR3 reads TGCGCCAGCAGCTTGGAGGGGGAGAGCGGCGAGCAGTACTTC. It codes for CASSLEGESGEQYF. This chain uses TRBV5-1 with TRBJ2-7, with D perhaps TRBD1 (6 bases). There are 14 residues in the CDR3. Trimming removed 0 bases from V and 6 bases from J, with 13 bases in between. Germline lookup yields CDR1 SGHRS and CDR2 YFSETQ.

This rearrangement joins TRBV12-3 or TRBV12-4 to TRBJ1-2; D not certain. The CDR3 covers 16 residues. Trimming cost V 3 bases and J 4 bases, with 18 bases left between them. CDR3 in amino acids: CASSFSEAPGGYGYTF. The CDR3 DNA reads TGTGCCAGCAGTTTTAGTGAGGCGCCGGGAGGCTATGGCTACACCTTC.

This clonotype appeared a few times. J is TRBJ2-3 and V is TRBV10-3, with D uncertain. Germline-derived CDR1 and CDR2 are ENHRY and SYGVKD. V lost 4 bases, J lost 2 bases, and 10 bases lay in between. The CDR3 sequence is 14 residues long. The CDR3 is CAISAGAATDTQYF. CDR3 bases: TGTGCCATCAGTGCTGGAGCCGCCACAGATACGCAGTATTTT.

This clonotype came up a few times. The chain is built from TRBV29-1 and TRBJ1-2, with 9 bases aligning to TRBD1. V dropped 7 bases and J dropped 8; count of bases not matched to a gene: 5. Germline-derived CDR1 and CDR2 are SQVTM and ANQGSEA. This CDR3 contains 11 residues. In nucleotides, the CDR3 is TGCAGCGAAACAGGGGGCGCAGGCTACACCTTC. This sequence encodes CSETGGAGYTF.

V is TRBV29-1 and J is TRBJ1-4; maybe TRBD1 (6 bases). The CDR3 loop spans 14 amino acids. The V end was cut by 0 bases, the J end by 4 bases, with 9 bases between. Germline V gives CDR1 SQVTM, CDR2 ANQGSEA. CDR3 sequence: CSVEEDSLNEKLFF. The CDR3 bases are TGCAGCGTTGAAGAGGACAGTCTTAATGAAAAACTGTTTTTT.

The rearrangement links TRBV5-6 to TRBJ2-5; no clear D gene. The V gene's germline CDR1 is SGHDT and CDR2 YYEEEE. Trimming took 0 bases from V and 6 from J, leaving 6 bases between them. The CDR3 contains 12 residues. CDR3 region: CASSLVTQTQYF. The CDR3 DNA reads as TGTGCCAGCAGCTTGGTCACCCAGACCCAGTACTTC.

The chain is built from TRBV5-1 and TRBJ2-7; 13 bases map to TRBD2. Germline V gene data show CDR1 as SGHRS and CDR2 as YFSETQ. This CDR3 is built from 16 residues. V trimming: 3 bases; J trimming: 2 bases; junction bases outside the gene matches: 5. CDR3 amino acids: CASSSPGLAGTYEQYF. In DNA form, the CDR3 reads TGCGCCAGCAGCTCTCCGGGACTAGCGGGAACCTACGAGCAGTACTTC. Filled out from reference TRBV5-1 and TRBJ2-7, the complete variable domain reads KAGVTQTPRYLIKTRGQQVTLSCSPISGHRSVSWYQQTPGQGLQFLFEYFSETQRNKGNFPGRFSGRQFSNSRSEMNVSTLELGDSALYLCASSSPGLAGTYEQYFGPGTRLTVT.

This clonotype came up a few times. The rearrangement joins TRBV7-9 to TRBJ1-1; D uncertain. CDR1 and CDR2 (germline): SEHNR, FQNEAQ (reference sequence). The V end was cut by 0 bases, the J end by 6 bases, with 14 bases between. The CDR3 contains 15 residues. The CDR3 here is CASSLAFAVFAEAFF. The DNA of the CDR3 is TGTGCCAGCAGCTTAGCGTTTGCGGTTTTCGCTGAAGCTTTCTTT.